This passage covers 24 T cell receptor beta chains from one sample sequenced in a study of control samples from healthy donors and cancer patients. The table came from immunoSEQ multiplex PCR; TCRdb's copy has only in-frame clones and leaves some out. The table has around 100,000 clones, around 88% seen once. Sequences were obtained from blood. The source of these receptors is a man younger than 45 in good health.

The chain links TRBV10-2 to TRBJ2-1, with no clear D. Per germline, CDR1 WSHSY and CDR2 SAAADI. The CDR3 covers 13 residues. Deletions cut 3 bases from V and 1 base from J, with 4 bases between. CDR3 loop: CASSEPSYNEQFF. The CDR3 DNA reads as TGCGCCAGCAGTGAACCTTCCTACAATGAGCAGTTCTTC.

V and J are TRBV3-1 (or the pseudogene TRBV3-2) and TRBJ2-7, with 11 bases fitting TRBD2. The trim removed 3 bases at V and 6 bases at J, leaving 4 bases unmatched. Germline V gives CDR1 LGHDT, CDR2 YNNKEL (reference sequence). This CDR3 contains 14 residues. This CDR3 is CASSQTSGTFEQYF. The CDR3 nucleotides are TGTGCCAGCAGCCAGACTAGCGGGACTTTCGAGCAGTACTTC.

V usage is TRBV7-9 and J usage is TRBJ2-7, with D uncertain. CDR1 is SEHNR and CDR2 is FQNEAQ in the germline V gene (reference sequence). V shed 6 bases and J shed 0 bases, with 27 bases lying between them. There are 19 residues in the CDR3. CDR3 protein: CASSRTTTATRVSSYEQYF. The CDR3 DNA reads TGTGCCAGCAGTCGAACAACCACGGCCACCCGGGTTAGCTCCTACGAGCAGTACTTC.

The chain joins TRBV11-3 to TRBJ1-1, with 8 bases matching TRBD1. Germline V CDR1 and CDR2: SGHNT, YENEEA. This CDR3 comprises 14 residues. V gave up 5 bases and J gave up 2 bases; unmatched junction bases: 4. CDR3 coding DNA: TGTGCCAGCAGCCAAGGACAGGGTAACACTGAAGCTTTCTTT. Translated: CASSQGQGNTEAFF.

This chain joins TRBV2 and TRBJ1-1; D not resolved. V lost 7 bases, J lost 6 bases, and 12 bases lay in between. This CDR3 is built from 12 residues. Germline CDR1 SNHLY, CDR2 FYNNEI. The CDR3 DNA follows: TGTGCCAGCAAGTACCAAGGGCCTGAAGCTTTCTTT. Its translation is CASKYQGPEAFF.

This chain uses TRBV6-5 with TRBJ2-7; 7 bases fit TRBD1. The V gene's germline CDR1 is MNHEY and CDR2 SVGAGI. The V gene end was trimmed by 4 bases and the J gene end by 2 bases; junction bases not matched to a gene: 5. This CDR3 contains 14 residues. CDR3 protein: CASSSGTAAYEQYF. Written as DNA, the CDR3 is TGTGCCAGCAGTTCCGGGACAGCAGCCTACGAGCAGTACTTC.

This chain links TRBV12-2 with TRBJ2-2; no check of the table's D call, TRBD2, against the DNA was made. TRBV12-2 is shown as a pseudogene. CDR3 length equals 18 residues. CDR3 DNA sequence: TGTGCAAGTCGCTTAATAAGGCTAGCGGGACTCGGCACCGGGGAGCTGTTTTTT. This translates into CASRLIRLAGLGTGELFF.

This chain connects TRBV19 to TRBJ1-1; possible D gene TRBD1, 5 bases. The germline V gene has CDR1 LNHDA and CDR2 SQIVND (reference sequence). Trimming removed 2 bases from V and 0 bases from J, with 16 bases in between. This CDR3 is 17 amino acids long. The CDR3 region is CASSILPGGAMNTEAFF. CDR3 coding DNA: TGTGCCAGTAGTATACTCCCCGGGGGAGCCATGAACACTGAAGCTTTCTTT. The full variable domain, rest sourced from reference TRBV19 and TRBJ1-1, is DGGITQSPKYLFRKEGQNVTLSCEQNLNHDAMYWYRQDPGQGLRLIYYSQIVNDFQKGDIAEGYSVSREKKESFPLTVTSAQKNPTAFYLCASSILPGGAMNTEAFFGQGTRLTVV.

J is TRBJ2-5 and V is TRBV4-2; D is undetermined. Germline V gives CDR1 LGHNA, CDR2 YNFKEQ. V was shortened by 0 bases and J by 2 bases, with 10 bases between the two germline ends. This CDR3 has 15 residues. The CDR3: CASSQEKGGQETQYF. Written as DNA, the CDR3 is TGTGCCAGCAGCCAAGAGAAGGGCGGACAAGAGACCCAGTACTTC.

The CDR3 region is CASSGLTTGELFF. Here the CDR3 DNA reads TGTGCCAGCAGTGGCCTTACAACCGGGGAGCTGTTTTTT. The rearrangement links TRBV25-1 to TRBJ2-2; D gene unclear. Trimming shortened V by 4 bases and J by 5 bases, and 8 bases separated the two germline ends. Per germline, CDR1 MGHDK and CDR2 SYGVNS. This CDR3 has 13 amino acids.

V usage is TRBV30 and J usage is TRBJ1-4, with D possibly being TRBD1 (5 bases). The V end was cut by 0 bases, the J end by 3 bases, with 8 bases between. The CDR3 is 14 residues long. Germline assignment: CDR1 GTSNPN and CDR2 SVGIG (reference sequence). The CDR3, as DNA: TGTGCCTGGAGTGTGGGGGGGGCTAATGAAAAACTGTTTTTT. This translates into CAWSVGGANEKLFF.

The J gene is TRBJ2-1, the V gene TRBV19; possibly TRBD2 for D (6 bases). CDR1 is LNHDA, CDR2 SQIVND, per germline (reference sequence). The germline V and J ends were trimmed by 5 bases and 6 bases, with 11 bases remaining between them. The CDR3 runs 13 residues. The CDR3 reads CASSLSGFNEQFF. CDR3 nucleotides: TGTGCCAGTAGTCTTAGCGGCTTCAATGAGCAGTTCTTC.

The chain links TRBV15 to TRBJ2-1; 14 bases are a match to TRBD2. CDR1 and CDR2 (germline): LNHNV, YYDKDF (reference sequence). The CDR3 is 16 residues long. V shed 4 bases, J shed 5 bases, and the junction held 4 bases outside the gene matches. The CDR3 region is CATSKTGLAGDNEQFF. The CDR3 bases are TGTGCCACCAGCAAAACGGGACTAGCGGGAGACAATGAGCAGTTCTTC.

The chain combines TRBV28 with TRBJ1-1; D may be TRBD1 (6 bases). Between the trimmed V and J ends, which lost 6 bases and 1 base, there was a span of 15 bases. Germline CDR1 is MDHEN and CDR2 is SYDVKM. The CDR3 is 15 residues long. The CDR3: CASRLQGPRNTEAFF. CDR3 DNA sequence: TGTGCCAGCAGACTACAGGGTCCAAGGAACACTGAAGCTTTCTTT.

The V gene is TRBV29-1, the J gene TRBJ2-7, with unresolved D. The CDR3 sequence is 12 residues long. Trimming took off 4 bases at V and 3 bases at J, with 10 bases between the two ends. The germline CDR1 and CDR2 sequences are SQVTM and ANQGSEA. The CDR3 bases are TGCAGCGTTGGACAAACCTACTACGAGCAGTACTTC. The encoded protein is CSVGQTYYEQYF.

J is TRBJ2-3 and V is TRBV29-1, with D possibly being TRBD1 or TRBD2 (5 bases each). CDR1 and CDR2 (germline): SQVTM, ANQGSEA. Trimming pared 1 base from V and 4 bases from J, leaving 12 bases between. CDR3 length equals 14 residues. CDR3 DNA: TGCAGCGTTGAAGGGGGTGGGACCGCAGATACGCAGTATTTT. This translates into CSVEGGGTADTQYF.

The chain employs TRBV28 and TRBJ1-3; D gene uncertain. The CDR3 loop spans 16 amino acids. Trimming took 3 bases from V and 0 from J, leaving 12 bases between them. From germline, CDR1 is MDHEN and CDR2 SYDVKM. The CDR3 is CASSFYRGFSGNTIYF. In nucleotides, the CDR3 is TGTGCCAGCAGTTTCTATCGAGGGTTCTCTGGAAACACCATATATTTT.

The V gene is TRBV27, the J gene TRBJ2-5; D is possibly TRBD2 (5 bases). The V end was cut by 1 base, the J end by 3 bases, with 9 bases between. Germline CDR1 and CDR2: MNHEY and SMNVEV (reference sequence). The CDR3 has 14 residues. CDR3 coding DNA: TGTGCCAGCAGTTTATTAACCGGGGAAGAGACCCAGTACTTC. Translated: CASSLLTGEETQYF.

The chain joins TRBV7-2 to TRBJ2-1; 13 nucleotides match TRBD2. The germline gives CDR1 SGHTA, CDR2 FQGNSA. The V segment lost 5 bases and the J segment 4 bases; nucleotides outside the gene matches: 8. This CDR3 spans 17 amino acids. CDR3 loop: CASSPRLAGGHYNEQFF. Written as DNA, the CDR3 is TGTGCCAGCAGCCCTCGACTAGCGGGAGGCCATTACAATGAGCAGTTCTTC.

This clone was seen repeatedly, ten times or more. The chain links TRBV2 to TRBJ1-5, with a possible D match to TRBD1 (5 bases). This CDR3 contains 14 residues. The germline V and J ends were trimmed by 5 bases and 4 bases, with 12 bases remaining between them. Germline V gene data show CDR1 as SNHLY and CDR2 as FYNNEI. The CDR3, as DNA: TGTGCCAGCAGTTCAATAACAGGAAATCAGCCCCAGCATTTT. This codes for CASSSITGNQPQHF.

The chain joins TRBV10-2 to TRBJ2-7, with 8 bases aligning to TRBD2. Germline assignment: CDR1 WSHSY and CDR2 SAAADI. J was trimmed by 2 bases and V by 1 base; bases with no gene match: 4. The CDR3 spans 15 residues. The CDR3 coding sequence is TGCGCCAGCAGTGAGTTGATTAGCGGGACCTACGAGCAGTACTTC. Translated, it gives CASSELISGTYEQYF.

This clone appeared a few times. The J gene is TRBJ1-1, the V gene TRBV9; D possibly corresponds to TRBD1 (6 bases). The germline V gene encodes CDR1 SGDLS and CDR2 YYNGEE. This CDR3 spans 14 amino acids. The ends were cut back, 3 bases at V and 1 base at J, with 10 bases in the middle. This CDR3 reads CASSAQGKNTEAFF. CDR3 in DNA: TGTGCCAGCAGCGCACAGGGAAAGAACACTGAAGCTTTCTTT.

About this clone itself: Additional DNA sequences in this sample encode the identical CDR3. The chain employs TRBV27 and TRBJ1-5; D remains ambiguous. Germline assignment: CDR1 MNHEY and CDR2 SMNVEV (reference sequence). Trimming stripped 3 bases from V and 0 bases from J, with 6 bases between. CDR3 length: 14 amino acids. CDR3 loop: CASSLGYSNQPQHF. As DNA, the CDR3 is TGTGCCAGCAGTTTGGGATATAGCAATCAGCCCCAGCATTTT.

The chain is built from TRBV7-2 and TRBJ2-6; tentatively, D is TRBD2 (6 bases). The germline V gene encodes CDR1 SGHTA and CDR2 FQGNSA. CDR3 length equals 18 residues. V lost 5 bases, J lost 2 bases, and 19 bases lay in between. CDR3 residues: CASSTLPGDLPGANVLTF. The CDR3 DNA reads TGTGCCAGCAGCACATTGCCGGGAGATTTGCCTGGGGCCAACGTCCTGACTTTC.